The following is a T cell receptor beta chain sequence with its context. Its antigen is unidentified. After constant-region reverse-primer amplification, full-length variable regions underwent semi-nested PCR with Nested Universal Primer A. From the 5' RACE reads, TCRdb called clonotypes with MiXCR, one entry per CDR3 protein. The sample yields some 60,000 distinct CDR3 sequences, under 35% seen once. Findings and limits, study-wide: In terms of TCR gene usage, tumor memory CD4+ T cells clustered together with blood and lymph node memory CD4+ cells, as well as with lymph node naive CD4+ cells.

Sequenced material: tumor-infiltrating naive CD4+ T cells sorted from the breast tumor. As for subset: naive CD4+ T cells, CD4+CD45RA+CD25-. The receptor was derived from a female donor with breast cancer.

The CDR3 is CSAKEQLNEQFF. CDR3 in DNA: TGCAGTGCTAAAGAACAGCTGAATGAGCAGTTCTTC. The chain uses TRBV20-1 and TRBJ2-1; D uncertain. V was pared by 4 bases and J by 7 bases, with 11 bases between. The CDR3 is made up of 12 amino acids. The germline V gene encodes CDR1 DFQATT and CDR2 SNEGSKA (reference sequence).